The T cell receptor beta chain under discussion was sequenced for a study of cytomegalovirus exposure and HLA in healthy donors listed by TCRdb under 2017. In terms of the full investigation: According to an earlier analysis of several hundred of the donors, 200 million or so T cells yielded over 100 million unique TCR beta sequences and less than 300 Gb of sequence data. About 300 gigabases of sequencing data and 78 million or so unique TCR sequences were included in an early release covering 550 to 800 HLA-typed donors. Of the 300 to 500 genotyped donors, less than 85% were placed in the genetic ancestry cluster associated with self-reported Caucasian donors. The study aimed to test whether signatures of past pathogen exposure could be identified by cataloging public T cell receptors. The study used immunosequencing to profile the T cell repertoires of more than 650 subjects and linked those repertoires to cytomegalovirus serostatus. A separate validation cohort of 100 to 150 different subjects was used in addition to the roughly 700-subject first cohort. High-throughput TCR immunosequencing, statistical association of individual TCRs with disease status, and machine learning were combined to predict cytomegalovirus infection status. A later analysis re-examined previously published TCR beta repertoires from 500 to 700 donors and added high-resolution HLA genotyping to investigate patterns of TCR occurrence. Rather than drawing on any new phenotypic data, the later analysis identified candidate immune exposures from TCR beta sequences and the way those sequences occurred across donors. An earlier analysis of 587 of the donors used high-throughput TCR beta sequencing to judge whether each TCR beta V gene segment behaved as functional or pseudogenic. Donor age, sex, ethnicity and CMV serostatus were compiled alongside the repertoire data. A later genetic analysis took genome-wide SNP genotypes for about three fifths of the 666 donors and used that subset as a discovery cohort. All discovery cohort repertoires had been generated on a single sequencing platform. Both class I and class II loci were covered by HLA typing, at four-digit resolution. Typing coverage varied by locus: roughly 620-640 donors for A, B, C, DRB1 and DQB1; under 550 for DQA1; 600 to 610 for DPA1; roughly 470 for DPB1. Because of strong linkage in the cohort, 4 to 6 DR-DQ haplotypes were treated as single units for association and clustering. Among roughly 370 genotyped donors of the cohort, an average of about 240,000 unique TCR beta nucleotide sequences were sequenced per donor, roughly 20% of them non-productive. What the authors observed across the whole study: A further reported finding was that TCR beta sequences accurately predicted the HLA-A and HLA-B alleles for most subjects in the first cohort. Sequencing depth was assumed to be roughly uniform across donors in the presence/absence analyses, though that assumption may not hold. A later analysis reported that several top co-occurrence clusters appeared linked to parvovirus B19, influenza, CMV and Epstein-Barr virus. In the study, about 150 TCR beta chains were listed as associated with cytomegalovirus. When HLA alleles, especially DR and DQ, strongly co-occurred, attributing TCR associations to individual alleles was difficult. In a later analysis, more than 15,000 TCR beta sequences were associated with specific HLA alleles at a false discovery rate of 0.05. In a later analysis, most CMV-associated TCR beta chains were found to appear HLA-restricted, with HLA associations seemingly driven largely by CMV exposure. While some public TCRs were present in many individuals, most TCR sequences turned up only very rarely across donors. Three of the identified cytomegalovirus-associated TCR beta chains were confirmed in vitro to be specific for cytomegalovirus antigens. Some IMGT-functional V segments, including TRBV6-2 and TRBV6-3, could not be told apart with the 87-base-pair reads, so those segments were excluded. Broadly in line with IMGT annotations, most TCR beta V segments showed up in productive rearrangements about 87% or about 30% of the time in an earlier analysis of approximately 640 of the donors. Compared with equally common non-associated chains, HLA-associated TCR beta chains in a later analysis were more clonally expanded and had lower generation probabilities. The earlier analysis of fewer than 750 of the donors excluded seventeen rarely observed V segments, including chromosome 9 orphons, because counts were too low. Compared with the approximately 700-donor mean, donors in an Asian-associated ancestry cluster had fewer N-insertions in productive TCRs, according to a later genetic analysis. Only TCR beta chains were sequenced in this cohort, and the absence of alpha or paired-chain data limited detectable features. In a later genetic analysis, a missense DCLRE1C variant was associated with V-gene and J-gene trimming of TCR beta chains, and the association was replicated in an independent cohort. Because HLA typing was unavailable for some donors at each locus, only the typed subset was used in association tests. In a later analysis, the rate of TCR association differed among HLA loci, with DRB1 alleles having the most associated TCRs and HLA-C alleles having the fewest. In both the original and validation cohorts, the classifier was reported to diagnose cytomegalovirus status with high specificity and sensitivity. The only immune exposure information available for the cohort was CMV serostatus. A cluster of highly shared sequence variants was judged likely to be a technical artifact of the sequencing pipeline. Linkage disequilibrium might explain the correlated functional status among segregating V segments, but an unknown experimental factor could not be excluded. The authors suggested that the approach could potentially be extended to other disease states and immunological phenotypes.

The cohort comprised some 730 healthy bone marrow donors. At the time of sampling, all cohort members were nominally healthy, though unrecorded immune exposures were likely present. The donor tested CMV seronegative, placing the donor among the 350 to 400 seronegative members of the cohort. A peripheral blood sample was collected from each donor, and TCR beta sequencing was performed on peripheral blood mononuclear cells. Genomic DNA was extracted from the blood cell samples with the Qiagen DNeasy Blood Extraction Kit. Library method: the immunoSEQ multiplex PCR assay. A mixture of 60 forward primers for TCR Vbeta segments and 13 reverse primers for TCR Jbeta segments was used in the multiplex PCR. Amplification of the CDR3 region of rearranged TCR beta genes was performed with a multiplex PCR assay on genomic DNA. Amplified TCR beta libraries were sequenced as 87-base-pair reads on the Illumina HiSeq System. In the authors' own workflow: A later analysis tallied approximately 87 million unique TCR beta chains across the roughly 610 repertoires, and approximately 12 million of those chains were shared by two or more donors. A nearest-neighbor algorithm error-corrected the raw reads and collapsed the reads into unique sequences, merging closely related sequences to remove PCR and sequencing errors. To assign V, D and J gene segments, CDR3 sequences were aligned to IMGT reference sequences. For a sequence to be retained, a match of at least six nucleotides was required to both a V gene segment and a J gene segment. A rearrangement counted as productive if the CDR3 had no stop codons and remained in frame with V and J, and every other rearrangement counted as non-productive. Following IMGT convention, CDR3 was defined as the stretch from the second conserved V-encoded cysteine up to the conserved J-encoded phenylalanine. In an earlier analysis of around 540 of the donors, sequences lacking an unambiguous match to a single V gene segment were excluded. In an earlier analysis of 450 to 750 of the donors, a V segment was called functional when productive rearrangements were above 56.7%, and segregating when the standard deviation between donors exceeded 5%. A statistical classification framework was built for diagnosing cytomegalovirus status from the catalog of TCR beta chain sequences. V and J gene assignment, in a later analysis, came from comparing TCR nucleotide sequences with IMGT/GENE-DB human TR gene sequences. In a later analysis, CDR3 sequences and most-parsimonious VDJ recombination scenarios were assigned using the TCRdist pipeline. In a later analysis, each TCR beta chain was defined by its CDR3 amino acid sequence together with its V-gene family, and reads without a unique V-gene family were excluded. In a later analysis, approximately 590 highly shared, low-generation-probability nucleotide sequences were removed to address suspected cross-contamination and a sequencing artifact. A later analysis calculated a clonal expansion index for each public chain from normalized within-repertoire ranks of inferred template counts. Generation probabilities in a later analysis came from a VDJ recombination model fitted to out-of-frame rearrangements, and those results were checked against IGoR. A later analysis scored TCR-TCR, TCR-HLA and TCR-CMV co-occurrence with hypergeometric tests, applying a repertoire-size bias correction to TCR pairs. To estimate false discovery rates, a later analysis permuted the HLA or CMV assignments 20 times. A later analysis grouped co-occurring TCRs with DBSCAN, adding TCRdist sequence similarity when clustering within HLA-allele-positive subsets. Co-occurrence clustering excluded repertoires with fewer than 30,000 or more than 120,000 public chains, plus five with anomalous nucleotide sharing. This is the immuneACCESS table as TCRdb keeps it, with only in-frame sequences that have V and J called. A part of the clones is gone; compared with another copy, unresolved V genes explain less than half, and the rest is unexplained. V, J and clone size were drawn from that table, and D and trimming were deduced from the DNA. This sample gives around 200,000 clones in total; 75% to 90% of them show up just once. About 0.63% of the sample goes to the ten largest clones.

With respect to this clone: What this receptor recognizes is not known. No quality values exist for individual bases; no much larger clone is one base distant.

Cut back by 4 bases and 0 bases, the V and J ends lie 11 bases apart. In the germline V gene, CDR1 corresponds to SGHRS and CDR2 to YFSETQ. The CDR3, from cysteine to phenylalanine, totals 14 residues. Of the read, only the CDR3 DNA is kept; its 42 bases are in frame from base 1. Material: PBMCs. The source of this sequence is a boy aged 5-17 years in good health and CMV-seronegative. This receptor chain uses TRBV5-1 and TRBJ2-7; matching of 6 bases hints at TRBD1 as the D gene. The CDR3 protein: CASSKTGSSYEQYF. The DNA sequence is TGCGCCAGCAGCAAGACAGGTTCCTCCTACGAGCAGTACTTC.